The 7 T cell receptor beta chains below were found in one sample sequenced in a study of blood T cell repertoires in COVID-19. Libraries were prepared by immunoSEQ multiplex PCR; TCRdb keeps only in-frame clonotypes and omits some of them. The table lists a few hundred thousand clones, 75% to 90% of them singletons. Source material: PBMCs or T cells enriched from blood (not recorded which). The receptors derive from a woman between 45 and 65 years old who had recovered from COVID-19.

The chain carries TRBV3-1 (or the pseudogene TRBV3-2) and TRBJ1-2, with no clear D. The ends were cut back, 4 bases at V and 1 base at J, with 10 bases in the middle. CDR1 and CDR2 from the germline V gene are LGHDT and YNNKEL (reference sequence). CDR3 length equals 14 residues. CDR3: CASSPTGLNYGYTF. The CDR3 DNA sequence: TGTGCCAGCAGCCCGACGGGTCTTAACTATGGCTACACCTTC.

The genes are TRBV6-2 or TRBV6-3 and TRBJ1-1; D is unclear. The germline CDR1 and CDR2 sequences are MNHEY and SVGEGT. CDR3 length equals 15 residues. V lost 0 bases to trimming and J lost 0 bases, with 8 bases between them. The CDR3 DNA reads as TGTGCCAGCAGTTACTCGAAGACTCTGAACACTGAAGCTTTCTTT. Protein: CASSYSKTLNTEAFF.

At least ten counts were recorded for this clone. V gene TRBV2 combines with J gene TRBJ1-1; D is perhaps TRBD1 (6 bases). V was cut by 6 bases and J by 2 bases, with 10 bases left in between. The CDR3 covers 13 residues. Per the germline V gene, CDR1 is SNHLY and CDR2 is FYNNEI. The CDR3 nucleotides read TGTGCCAGCAGCGAGGACAGTAACACTGAAGCTTTCTTT. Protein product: CASSEDSNTEAFF.

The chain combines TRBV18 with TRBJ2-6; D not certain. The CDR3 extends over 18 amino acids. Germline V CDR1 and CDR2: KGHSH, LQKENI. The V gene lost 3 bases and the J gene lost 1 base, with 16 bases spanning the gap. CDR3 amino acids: CASSPVNGFESGANVLTF. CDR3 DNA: TGTGCCAGCTCACCCGTGAACGGGTTTGAGTCTGGGGCCAACGTCCTGACTTTC.

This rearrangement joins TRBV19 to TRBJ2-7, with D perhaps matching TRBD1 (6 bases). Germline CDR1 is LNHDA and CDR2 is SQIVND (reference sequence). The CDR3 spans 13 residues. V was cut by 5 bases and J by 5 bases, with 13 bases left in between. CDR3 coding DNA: TGTGCCAGTAGTTCTCGCAGGGGAGACGAGCAGTACTTC. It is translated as CASSSRRGDEQYF.

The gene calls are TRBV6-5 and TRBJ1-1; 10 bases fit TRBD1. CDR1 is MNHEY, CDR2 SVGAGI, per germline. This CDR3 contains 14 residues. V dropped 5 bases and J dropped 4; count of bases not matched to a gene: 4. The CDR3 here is CASSRRTGGTEAFF. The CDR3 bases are TGTGCCAGCAGTCGCAGGACAGGGGGCACTGAAGCTTTCTTT.

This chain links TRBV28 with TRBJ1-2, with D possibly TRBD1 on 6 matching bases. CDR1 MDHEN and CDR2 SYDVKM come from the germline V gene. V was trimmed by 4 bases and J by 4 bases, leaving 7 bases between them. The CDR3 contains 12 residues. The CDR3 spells CASSSRGYGYTF. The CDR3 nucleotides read TGTGCCAGCAGTTCCAGGGGCTATGGCTACACCTTC.